This T cell receptor (beta chain) is drawn from a study of OX40 agonist ivuxolimab in advanced cancers. Study summary: Age averaged roughly 60 years (range roughly 23 to 80), and roughly 80% were male.

Study-wide results and limits: Both CD4+ and CD8+ T cell populations in blood had undergone clonal expansion by week 6 at 0.1 to 3.0 mg/kg. Mean expanded clone counts were higher in CD8+ than CD4+ T cells.

Assay used: immunoSEQ multiplex PCR; TCRdb lists only in-frame clones, some missing. The data contain over 50,000 clones, around 90% of them singletons. This clone came up a few times. Its antigen is currently unknown. This CDR3 is built from 11 residues. Germline CDR1 is SGHNT and CDR2 is YENEEA. Deletions cut 1 base from V and 10 bases from J, with 2 bases between. The clonotype comes from an adult with an advanced solid tumor such as melanoma, head and neck, liver or kidney cancer. V usage is TRBV11-3 and J usage is TRBJ1-6; no firm D call. Sequenced here: CD4+ or CD8+ T cells sorted from blood, sampled in a trial of the OX40 agonist ivuxolimab. In DNA form, the CDR3 reads TGTGCCAGCAGCTTAGGATCACCCCTCCACTTT. Protein sequence: CASSLGSPLHF.